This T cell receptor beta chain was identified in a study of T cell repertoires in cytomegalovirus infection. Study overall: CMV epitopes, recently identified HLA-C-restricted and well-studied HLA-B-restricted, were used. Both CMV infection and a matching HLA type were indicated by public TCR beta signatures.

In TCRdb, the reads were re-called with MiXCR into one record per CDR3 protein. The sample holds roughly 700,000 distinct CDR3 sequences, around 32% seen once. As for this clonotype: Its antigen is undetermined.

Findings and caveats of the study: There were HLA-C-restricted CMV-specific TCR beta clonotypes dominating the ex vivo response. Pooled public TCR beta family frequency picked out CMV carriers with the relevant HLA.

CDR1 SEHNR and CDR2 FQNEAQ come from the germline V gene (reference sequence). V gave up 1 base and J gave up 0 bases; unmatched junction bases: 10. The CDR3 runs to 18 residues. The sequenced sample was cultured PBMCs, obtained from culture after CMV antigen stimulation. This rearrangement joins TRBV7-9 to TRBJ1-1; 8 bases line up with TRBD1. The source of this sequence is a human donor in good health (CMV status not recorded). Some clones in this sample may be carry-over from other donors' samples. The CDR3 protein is CASSLDLSGQALNTEAFF. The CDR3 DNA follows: TGTGCCAGCAGCTTAGATTTGTCGGGACAGGCATTGAACACTGAAGCTTTCTTT. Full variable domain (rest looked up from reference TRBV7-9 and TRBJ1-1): DTGVSQNPRHKITKRGQNVTFRCDPISEHNRLYWYRQTLGQGPEFLTYFQNEAQLEKSRLLSDRFSAERPKGSFSTLEIQRTEQGDSAMYLCASSLDLSGQALNTEAFFGQGTRLTVV.